The 32 T cell receptor beta chains listed next were all sequenced from one sample in a study of cytomegalovirus exposure and HLA in healthy donors. The study ran its PCR with 60 Vbeta and 13 Jbeta primers. The assay was immunoSEQ multiplex PCR, and TCRdb's table has in-frame clones only and misses some. The repertoire consists of more than 150,000 clones, with about three quarters occurring once and the leading ten covering about 1.5%. The source material was PBMCs. These receptors all come from a man aged 18 to 29 in good health and CMV-seronegative.

The CDR3 loop reads CASSPGTSGTGGELFF. DNA of the CDR3: TGTGCCAGCAGTCCAGGGACTAGCGGGACGGGCGGGGAGCTGTTTTTT. The chain combines TRBV27 with TRBJ2-2, with 13 bases aligning to TRBD2. Unmatched junction bases numbered 7, after V lost 5 bases and J lost 7 bases. The CDR3 consists of 16 residues. Per germline, CDR1 MNHEY and CDR2 SMNVEV (reference sequence).

This clone was picked up a small number of times. This CDR3 is CASSVGLDFAGELFF. In DNA, the CDR3 is TGTGCCAGCTCCGTGGGACTAGACTTTGCCGGGGAGCTGTTTTTT. The chain carries TRBV18 and TRBJ2-2; 8 nucleotides match TRBD2. The CDR3 extends over 15 amino acids. The V and J ends lost 6 bases and 6 bases, in that order; junction bases with no gene match: 9. CDR1 is KGHSH, CDR2 LQKENI, per germline.

The chain recombines TRBV6-1 with TRBJ1-2; 10 positions agree with TRBD1. The CDR3 runs to 13 residues. After removal of 5 bases from V and 8 bases from J, the junction contained 5 bases not matched to a gene. Germline values: CDR1 MNHNS, CDR2 SASEGT. This CDR3 is CASSRTGGLGYTF. In DNA form, the CDR3 reads TGTGCCAGCAGTAGGACAGGGGGGTTAGGCTACACCTTC.

This clone appeared once. The V call is TRBV19, the J call TRBJ1-5; no clear D. Trimming removed 1 base from V and 4 bases from J, with 11 bases in between. CDR1 LNHDA and CDR2 SQIVND come from the germline V gene (reference sequence). This CDR3 comprises 15 residues. The CDR3 DNA reads as TGTGCCAGTAGTATAGTCAGGTCTGGTAATCAGCCCCAGCATTTT. This sequence encodes CASSIVRSGNQPQHF.

This chain uses TRBV30 with TRBJ2-5; the match to TRBD2 covers 7 bases. The DNA end lines up better with TRBJ2-7; the J call may be wrong. Germline-derived CDR1 and CDR2 are GTSNPN and SVGIG (reference sequence). This CDR3 has 14 amino acids. This CDR3 reads CAWSGGGVSYEQYF. The CDR3 DNA reads TGTGCCTGGAGTGGTGGGGGGGTTTCGTACGAGCAGTACTTC.

The rearrangement joins TRBV6-5 to TRBJ2-4; 8 nucleotides match TRBD1. V lost 3 bases, J lost 8 bases, and 9 bases stayed unmatched. In germline, CDR1 is MNHEY, CDR2 SVGAGI. The CDR3 totals 15 residues. CDR3 sequence: CASSYSDRAVDIQYF. The DNA for the CDR3 is TGTGCCAGCAGTTATTCGGACAGGGCTGTAGACATTCAGTACTTC.

This sequence joins TRBV7-9 and TRBJ1-2; TRBD1 matches at 7 bases. Germline CDR1 and CDR2: SEHNR and FQNEAQ (reference sequence). Trimming cost V 5 bases and J 1 base; bases outside gene matches: 7. The CDR3 has 15 residues. The CDR3 DNA sequence: TGTGCCAGCAGCCAAAGACAGGGTTTTAACTATGGCTACACCTTC. Translated: CASSQRQGFNYGYTF.

The rearrangement links TRBV6-5 to TRBJ1-6, with 8 bases fitting TRBD1. Germline V gene lookup returns CDR1 MNHEY and CDR2 SVGAGI. J was trimmed by 11 bases and V by 0 bases; bases with no gene match: 6. This CDR3 region has 15 residues. CDR3 sequence (DNA): TGTGCCAGCAGTTACTCGTTCACAGGGGGTACACCCCTCCACTTT. This sequence encodes CASSYSFTGGTPLHF.

The rearrangement uses TRBV9 and TRBJ2-1, with 8 bases that match TRBD1. Germline-derived CDR1 and CDR2 are SGDLS and YYNGEE. Germline trimming cut 4 bases from V and 10 bases from J; bases unmatched to any gene: 4. The CDR3 runs 12 residues. The CDR3 sequence is CASSTGQGEQFF. Here the CDR3 DNA reads TGTGCCAGCAGCACCGGACAGGGCGAGCAGTTCTTC. The whole variable domain, remainder taken from reference TRBV9 and TRBJ2-1, is DSGVTQTPKHLITATGQRVTLRCSPRSGDLSVYWYQQSLDQGLQFLIQYYNGEERAKGNILERFSAQQFPDLHSELNLSSLELGDSALYFCASSTGQGEQFFGPGTRLTVL.

This clone was seen a few times. The V and J genes are TRBV6-4 and TRBJ2-2; 8 positions agree with TRBD2. Germline CDR1 is MRHNA and CDR2 is SNTAGT. V trimming: 4 bases; J trimming: 6 bases; junction bases outside the gene matches: 1. The CDR3 consists of 13 residues. CDR3 sequence (DNA): TGTGCCAGCAGTGCGGGACTAGCCGGGGAGCTGTTTTTT. Its protein is CASSAGLAGELFF.

The CDR3 region is CASSKATPGYEQYF. The CDR3 DNA reads TGTGCCAGCAGCAAAGCGACTCCTGGCTACGAGCAGTACTTC. This chain connects TRBV9 to TRBJ2-7; D is unclear. V shed 4 bases and J shed 3 bases, with 14 bases lying between them. Germline V gene data show CDR1 as SGDLS and CDR2 as YYNGEE. CDR3 size: 14 residues.

In its sample, this clone was seen a few times. V gene TRBV5-6 combines with J gene TRBJ1-6, with a weak D call TRBD1 (5 bases). Trimming took 1 base from V and 6 from J, leaving 11 bases between them. The germline V gene has CDR1 SGHDT and CDR2 YYEEEE. The CDR3 totals 15 residues. The CDR3: CASSLRDSINSPLHF. In nucleotides, the CDR3 is TGTGCCAGCAGCTTGAGAGACAGCATTAATTCACCCCTCCACTTT.

This rearrangement joins TRBV28 to TRBJ2-7, with 9 bases fitting TRBD1. Looked up from germline, CDR1 is MDHEN and CDR2 is SYDVKM. The CDR3 runs 14 residues. The V segment lost 7 bases and the J segment 5 bases; nucleotides outside the gene matches: 9. The CDR3 sequence: CASISGQGVHEQYF. The CDR3 nucleotides are TGTGCCAGCATTTCGGGACAGGGTGTCCACGAGCAGTACTTC.

Details on this clone: The sample contains more than one DNA sequence encoding this CDR3. The rearrangement uses TRBV19 and TRBJ2-3; no reliable D call. Between the trimmed V and J ends, which lost 1 base and 4 bases, there was a span of 6 bases. The CDR3 sequence is 13 residues long. Looked up from germline, CDR1 is LNHDA and CDR2 is SQIVND (reference sequence). The CDR3 sequence: CASSIGLADTQYF. CDR3 coding DNA: TGTGCCAGTAGTATAGGTCTAGCAGATACGCAGTATTTT.

The gene calls are TRBV7-9 and TRBJ2-1, with D perhaps TRBD2 (5 bases). The CDR3 extends over 18 amino acids. V was cut by 5 bases and J by 8 bases, with 28 bases left in between. CDR1 is SEHNR, CDR2 FQNEAQ, per germline (reference sequence). The CDR3 DNA follows: TGTGCCAGCAGCCCTTTTGGACCTTTGAGGACTCGCACCCATGAGCAGTTCTTC. Its protein is CASSPFGPLRTRTHEQFF.

The chain uses TRBV6-6 and TRBJ2-1; D perhaps matches TRBD2 (6 bases). V lost 5 bases to trimming and J lost 6 bases, with 17 bases between them. Germline V lookup: CDR1 MNHNY, CDR2 SVGAGI (reference sequence). CDR3 length: 15 amino acids. The CDR3 loop reads CASSDRLVGANEQFF. In DNA form, the CDR3 reads TGTGCCAGCAGTGACCGACTAGTAGGGGCCAATGAGCAGTTCTTC.

In its sample, this clone was seen once. The chain uses TRBV6-5 and TRBJ1-1; D is undetermined. The V gene's germline CDR1 is MNHEY and CDR2 SVGAGI. Trimming shortened V by 7 bases and J by 1 base, and 7 bases separated the two germline ends. This CDR3 is built from 12 residues. CDR3 residues: CASTVKNTEAFF. As DNA, the CDR3 is TGTGCCAGCACGGTTAAGAACACTGAAGCTTTCTTT.

This chain connects TRBV9 to TRBJ2-7; 10 nucleotides align to TRBD1. Germline assignment: CDR1 SGDLS and CDR2 YYNGEE. There are 15 residues in the CDR3. J was trimmed by 5 bases and V by 4 bases; bases with no gene match: 9. The CDR3 coding sequence is TGTGCCAGCAGCCCCTCATCCGGGACAGGGGACGAGCAGTACTTC. Translation gives CASSPSSGTGDEQYF.

The chain is built from TRBV7-9 and TRBJ2-7; TRBD1 might be the D (5 bases). This CDR3 comprises 14 residues. V dropped 6 bases and J dropped 0 bases, with 12 bases sitting between them. Germline V gene data show CDR1 as SEHNR and CDR2 as FQNEAQ (reference sequence). This chain's CDR3 is CASSLQDSSYEQYF. Written as DNA, the CDR3 is TGTGCCAGCAGTCTACAGGATAGCTCCTACGAGCAGTACTTC.

This rearrangement joins TRBV4-3 to TRBJ1-2; no clear D gene. The V gene's germline CDR1 is LGHNA and CDR2 YSLEER. This CDR3 spans 16 amino acids. V gave up 0 bases and J gave up 2 bases, with 13 bases separating them. This chain's CDR3 is CASSQDWAGLNYGYTF. As DNA, the CDR3 is TGCGCCAGCAGCCAAGATTGGGCGGGCCTAAACTATGGCTACACCTTC.

The chain is built from TRBV9 and TRBJ1-4; the D gene is possibly TRBD1 (5 bases). V lost 2 bases and J lost 4, with 12 bases in between. This CDR3 region has 15 residues. Per germline, CDR1 SGDLS and CDR2 YYNGEE. CDR3 DNA: TGTGCCAGCAGCGTTAGGGGATCGGATAATGAAAAACTGTTTTTT. Amino acid sequence: CASSVRGSDNEKLFF.

J is TRBJ1-1 and V is TRBV11-2; D may be TRBD1 (6 bases). V lost 5 bases, J lost 5 bases, and 18 bases lay in between. The CDR3 is 15 amino acids. Germline V gives CDR1 SGHAT, CDR2 FQNNGV. The CDR3 bases are TGTGCCAGCAGCGTGAACACAGGGAGTCGAACTGAAGCTTTCTTT. It codes for CASSVNTGSRTEAFF.

The chain couples TRBV4-3 to TRBJ2-5, with a weak D call TRBD2 (7 bases). Gene TRBJ2-7 matches the end of the DNA better, so the J call may be wrong. Per the germline V gene, CDR1 is LGHNA and CDR2 is YSLEER. The CDR3 sequence is 15 residues long. The CDR3, as DNA: TGCGCCAGCAGCCAAGATAGGGGGGGCCTCTACGAGCAGTACTTC. Its protein product is CASSQDRGGLYEQYF.

V gene TRBV7-2 combines with J gene TRBJ2-5; 9 positions agree with TRBD1. The germline V gene has CDR1 SGHTA and CDR2 FQGNSA. The CDR3 consists of 17 residues. V was clipped by 4 bases and J by 5 bases; unmatched bases: 14. The CDR3 bases are TGTGCCAGCAGCTCTCTCTTGACAGGGGGAAAGGCTGAGACCCAGTACTTC. Residues: CASSSLLTGGKAETQYF. The complete variable domain, with remaining parts taken from reference TRBV7-2 and TRBJ2-5, reads GAGVSQSPSNKVTEKGKDVELRCDPISGHTALYWYRQSLGQGLEFLIYFQGNSAPDKSGLPSDRFSAERTGGSVSTLTIQRTQQEDSAVYLCASSSLLTGGKAETQYFGPGTRLLVL.

The J gene is TRBJ2-1, the V gene TRBV25-1, with 7 nucleotides matching TRBD1. Germline V lookup: CDR1 MGHDK, CDR2 SYGVNS. V was clipped by 11 bases and J by 12 bases; unmatched bases: 7. CDR3 length: 10 residues. The CDR3 DNA sequence: TGTGCCGGACAGGTCCCTGGGCAGTTCTTC. Its protein is CAGQVPGQFF.

The V call is TRBV30, the J call TRBJ1-1; D might be TRBD1 (6 bases). The CDR3 length is 14 residues. CDR1 and CDR2 from the germline V gene are GTSNPN and SVGIG (reference sequence). V was clipped by 3 bases and J by 6 bases, with 17 bases between them. Written as DNA, the CDR3 is TGTGCCTGGAGGGGGGGGCAGGTTTGGGCTGAAGCTTTCTTT. Its translation is CAWRGGQVWAEAFF.

V usage is TRBV7-9 and J usage is TRBJ1-2, with a tentative D call TRBD1 (6 bases). The CDR3 length is 14 residues. Germline assignment: CDR1 SEHNR and CDR2 FQNEAQ (reference sequence). The ends were cut back, 5 bases at V and 4 bases at J, with 14 bases in the middle. The CDR3 sequence: CASSGHRASYGYTF. The CDR3 nucleotides read TGTGCCAGCAGCGGACACAGGGCGAGCTATGGCTACACCTTC.

The chain recombines TRBV6-5 with TRBJ2-5; weak D call: TRBD2 (6 bases). Germline assignment: CDR1 MNHEY and CDR2 SVGAGI. The CDR3 has 14 residues. V lost 0 bases, J lost 3 bases, and 8 bases lay in between. CDR3 sequence reads: CASSYSPGEETQYF. CDR3 nucleotide sequence: TGTGCCAGCAGTTACTCTCCGGGGGAAGAGACCCAGTACTTC.

V usage is TRBV7-2 and J usage is TRBJ2-5; a possible D gene is TRBD2 (6 bases). Germline V lookup: CDR1 SGHTA, CDR2 FQGNSA. V was clipped by 3 bases and J by 3 bases, with 17 bases between them. The CDR3 covers 16 residues. CDR3 sequence: CASSLSHGGGEETQYF. The CDR3 DNA follows: TGTGCCAGCAGCTTGTCCCACGGGGGTGGTGAAGAGACCCAGTACTTC.

In DNA, the CDR3 is TGTGCCAGCAGTTATGCTAGCTACGAGCAGTACTTC. This codes for CASSYASYEQYF. The chain carries TRBV6-6 and TRBJ2-7, with no clear D. The CDR3 sequence is 12 residues long. The ends were cut back, 3 bases at V and 3 bases at J, with 6 bases in the middle. The V gene's germline CDR1 is MNHNY and CDR2 SVGAGI (reference sequence).

This sequence joins TRBV7-2 and TRBJ1-5, with 7 bases matching TRBD1. This CDR3 spans 12 amino acids. Trimming removed 8 bases from V and 2 bases from J; junction bases left unmatched: 0. In germline, CDR1 is SGHTA, CDR2 FQGNSA. This CDR3 is CASGTGNQPQHF. In DNA form, the CDR3 reads TGTGCCAGCGGGACAGGCAATCAGCCCCAGCATTTT.

The chain links TRBV5-1 to TRBJ2-7; TRBD2 agrees at 7 bases. V lost 0 bases, J lost 0 bases, and 3 bases stayed unmatched. Germline lookup yields CDR1 SGHRS and CDR2 YFSETQ. The CDR3 extends over 15 amino acids. The DNA for the CDR3 is TGCGCCAGCAGCTTGGTGGGGGGGAGCTCCTACGAGCAGTACTTC. It encodes CASSLVGGSSYEQYF.